This T cell receptor (beta chain) was captured by sequencing in a study of T-cell reconstitution after alpha-beta-depleted transplantation in children. This CDR3 comprises 13 residues. The germline CDR1 and CDR2 sequences are GTSNPN and SVGIG (reference sequence). V was clipped by 5 bases and J by 10 bases, with 17 bases between them. Concerning this clonotype itself: Its antigen remains unidentified.

Study-level results: Most T-cell counts and diversity one year after the transplant came from T cells that were newly produced. Some patients showed high day-60 TCRbeta diversity, which derived from surviving recipient T cells and thymic progenitors.

Unique molecular identifiers were used in preparing the TCRbeta library. Using its own MiXCR run on the PCR reads, TCRdb lists one record per CDR3 protein. Of over 400,000 distinct CDR3 sequences in the sample, over 40% were seen once. This receptor was taken from a girl aged 2 to 10 with aplastic anemia, due to receive a stem cell transplant. The rearrangement joins TRBV30 to TRBJ1-4; D ambiguous. The material sequenced was PBMCs, taken before TCRalphabeta/CD19-depleted stem cell transplant. CDR3 in amino acids: CAWALKAVGKLFF. CDR3 DNA: TGTGCCTGGGCCCTGAAGGCGGTTGGAAAACTGTTTTTT.